Below, one T cell receptor (beta chain) is given with its context. This specimen belongs to a study of blood T cell repertoires in COVID-19. Study overall: The United States, Italy and Spain provided the acute and convalescent COVID-19 samples. T cells, B-cell-depleted T cells, or PBMCs supplied cDNA or gDNA.

Enrollment of patients from Seattle took place during active infection, with longitudinal follow-up. This CDR3 is 17 amino acids long. V was clipped by 4 bases and J by 5 bases; unmatched bases: 9. CDR1 LGHDT and CDR2 YNNKEL come from the germline V gene (reference sequence). Per the study methods: Amplification from reference gene primers served as the basis for estimated nucleated cell counts. Some clones are missing from TCRdb's copy, which holds only in-frame ones; the method was immunoSEQ multiplex PCR. The V and J calls and clone size come from that table; D and trimming were worked out from the DNA. The sample includes 250,000 to 300,000 clones, 85% to 90% of them seen just once.

The chain uses TRBV3-1 (or the pseudogene TRBV3-2) and TRBJ2-5; TRBD2 matches at 14 bases. Sequencing input: peripheral blood. This clonotype originated in a woman aged 55-70 years with COVID-19, enrolled during active disease. The CDR3 is CASSPHGLAGGGETQYF. CDR3 bases: TGTGCCAGCAGCCCACACGGACTAGCGGGAGGTGGTGAGACCCAGTACTTC.